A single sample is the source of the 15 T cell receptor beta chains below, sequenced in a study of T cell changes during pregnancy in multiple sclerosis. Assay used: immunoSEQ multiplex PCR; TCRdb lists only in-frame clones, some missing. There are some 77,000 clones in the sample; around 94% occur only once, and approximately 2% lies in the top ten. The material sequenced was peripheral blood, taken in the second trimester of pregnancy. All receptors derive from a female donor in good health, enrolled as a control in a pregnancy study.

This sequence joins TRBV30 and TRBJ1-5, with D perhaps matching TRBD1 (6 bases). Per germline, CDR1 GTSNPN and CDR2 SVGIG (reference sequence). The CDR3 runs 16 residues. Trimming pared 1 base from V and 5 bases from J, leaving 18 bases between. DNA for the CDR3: TGTGCCTGGAGTGGAGGGGGATTCACCCCCGATCAGCCCCAGCATTTT. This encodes CAWSGGGFTPDQPQHF.

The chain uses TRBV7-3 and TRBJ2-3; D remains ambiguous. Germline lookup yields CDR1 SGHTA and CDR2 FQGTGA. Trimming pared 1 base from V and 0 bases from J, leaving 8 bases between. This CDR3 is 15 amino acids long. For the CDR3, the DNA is TGTGCCAGCAGCTTAATGCACATCAGCACAGATACGCAGTATTTT. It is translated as CASSLMHISTDTQYF.

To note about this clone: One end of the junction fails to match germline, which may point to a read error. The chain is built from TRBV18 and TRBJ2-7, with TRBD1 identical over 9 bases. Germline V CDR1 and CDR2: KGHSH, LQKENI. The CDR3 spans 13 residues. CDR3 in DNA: TGTGCCAGCACACCGGGACAGGGTGGGGAGCAGTACTTC. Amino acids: CASTPGQGGEQYF.

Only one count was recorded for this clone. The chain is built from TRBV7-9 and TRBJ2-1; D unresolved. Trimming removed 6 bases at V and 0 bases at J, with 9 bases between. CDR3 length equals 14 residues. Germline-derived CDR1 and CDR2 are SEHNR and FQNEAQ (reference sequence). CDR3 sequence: CASRSGSSYNEQFF. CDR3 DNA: TGTGCCAGCAGGTCGGGTAGCTCCTACAATGAGCAGTTCTTC.

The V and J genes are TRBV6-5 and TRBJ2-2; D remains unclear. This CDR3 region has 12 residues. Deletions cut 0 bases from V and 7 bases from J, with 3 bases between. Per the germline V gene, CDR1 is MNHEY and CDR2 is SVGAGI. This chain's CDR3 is CASSYSVGELFF. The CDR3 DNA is TGTGCCAGCAGTTACTCCGTCGGGGAGCTGTTTTTT.

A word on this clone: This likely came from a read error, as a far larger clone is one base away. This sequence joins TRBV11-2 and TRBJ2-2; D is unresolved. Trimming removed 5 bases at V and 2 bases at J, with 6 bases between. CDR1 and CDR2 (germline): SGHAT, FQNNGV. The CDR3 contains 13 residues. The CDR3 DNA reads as TGTGCCAGCAGCCCTTCTAACACCGGGGAGCTGTTTTTT. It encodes CASSPSNTGELFF.

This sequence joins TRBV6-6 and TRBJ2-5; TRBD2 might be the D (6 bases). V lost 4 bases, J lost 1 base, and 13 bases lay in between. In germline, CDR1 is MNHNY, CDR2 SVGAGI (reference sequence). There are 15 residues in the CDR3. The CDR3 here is CASSSLAGPQETQYF. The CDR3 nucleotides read TGTGCCAGCAGTTCCCTCGCGGGGCCCCAAGAGACCCAGTACTTC.

In nucleotides, the CDR3 is TGCGCCAGCAGCCGCCGACAGGGTAGCTCCTACGAGCAGTACTTC. This codes for CASSRRQGSSYEQYF. This chain uses TRBV4-3 with TRBJ2-7, with TRBD1 matching 7 bases. Trimming removed 4 bases from V and 0 bases from J; junction bases left unmatched: 6. The CDR3 length is 15 residues. Germline loops: CDR1 LGHNA, CDR2 YSLEER.

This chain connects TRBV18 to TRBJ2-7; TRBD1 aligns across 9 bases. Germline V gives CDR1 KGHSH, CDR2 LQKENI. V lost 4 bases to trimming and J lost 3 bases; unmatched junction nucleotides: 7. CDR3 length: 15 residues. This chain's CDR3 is CASSQKGTGFYEQYF. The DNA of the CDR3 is TGTGCCAGCTCACAAAAAGGGACAGGGTTCTACGAGCAGTACTTC.

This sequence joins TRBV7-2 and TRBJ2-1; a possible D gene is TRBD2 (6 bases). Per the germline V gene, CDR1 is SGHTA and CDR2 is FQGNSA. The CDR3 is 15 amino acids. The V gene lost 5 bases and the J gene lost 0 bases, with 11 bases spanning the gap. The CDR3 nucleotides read TGTGCCAGCAGCCCGGCCGGGAGCTCCTACAATGAGCAGTTCTTC. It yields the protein CASSPAGSSYNEQFF.

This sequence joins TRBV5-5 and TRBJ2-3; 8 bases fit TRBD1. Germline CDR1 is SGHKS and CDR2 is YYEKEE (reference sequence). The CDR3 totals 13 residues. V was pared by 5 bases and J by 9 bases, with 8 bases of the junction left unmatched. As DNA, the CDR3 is TGTGCCAGCAGTTCCACAGGGGGTCGAACGCAGTATTTT. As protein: CASSSTGGRTQYF.

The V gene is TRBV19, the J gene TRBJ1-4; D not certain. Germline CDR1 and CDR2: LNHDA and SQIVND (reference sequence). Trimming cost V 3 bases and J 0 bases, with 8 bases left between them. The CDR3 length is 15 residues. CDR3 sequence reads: CASSMRGATNEKLFF. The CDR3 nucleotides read TGTGCCAGTAGTATGAGAGGTGCAACTAATGAAAAACTGTTTTTT.

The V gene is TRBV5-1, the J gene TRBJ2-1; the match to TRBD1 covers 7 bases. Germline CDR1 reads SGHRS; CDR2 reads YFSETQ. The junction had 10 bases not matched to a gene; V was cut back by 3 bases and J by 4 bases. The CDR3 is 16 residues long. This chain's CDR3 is CASSYLTGATYNEQFF. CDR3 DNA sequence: TGCGCCAGCAGCTACCTCACAGGGGCGACATACAATGAGCAGTTCTTC.

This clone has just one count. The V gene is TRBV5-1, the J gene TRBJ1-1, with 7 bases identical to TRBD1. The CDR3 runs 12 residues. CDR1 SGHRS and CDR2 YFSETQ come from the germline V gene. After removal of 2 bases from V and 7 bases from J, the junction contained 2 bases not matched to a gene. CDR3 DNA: TGCGCCAGCAGCTTTAGGGACAGTGAAGCTTTCTTT. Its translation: CASSFRDSEAFF.

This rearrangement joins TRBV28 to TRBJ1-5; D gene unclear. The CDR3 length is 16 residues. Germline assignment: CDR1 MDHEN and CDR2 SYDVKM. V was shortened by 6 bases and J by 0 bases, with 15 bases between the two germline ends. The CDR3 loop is CASSAGAQYSNQPQHF. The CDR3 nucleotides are TGTGCCAGCAGCGCGGGAGCCCAATATAGCAATCAGCCCCAGCATTTT.